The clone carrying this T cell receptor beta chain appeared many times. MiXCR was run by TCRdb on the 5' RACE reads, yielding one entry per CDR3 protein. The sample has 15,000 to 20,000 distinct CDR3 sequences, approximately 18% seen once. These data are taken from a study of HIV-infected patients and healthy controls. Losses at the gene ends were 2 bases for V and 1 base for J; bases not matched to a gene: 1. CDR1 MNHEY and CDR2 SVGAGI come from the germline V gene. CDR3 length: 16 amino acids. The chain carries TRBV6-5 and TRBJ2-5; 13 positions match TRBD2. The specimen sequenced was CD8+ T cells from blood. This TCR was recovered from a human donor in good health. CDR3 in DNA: TGTGCCAGCAGTTACCGGACTAGCGGGAGCCAAGAGACCCAGTACTTC. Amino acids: CASSYRTSGSQETQYF.